This T cell receptor (beta chain) was recovered during a study of CD8 T cells in Susac syndrome. When the RNA was reverse transcribed, random hexamers were used with an input of about 0.5 to 1 ug. Multiplex immunoSEQ PCR targeted 54 Vbeta and 13 Jbeta TCR beta segments. One entry per CDR3 protein, called by TCRdb with MiXCR from the immunoSEQ multiplex PCR reads. The sample lists 250,000 to 300,000 distinct CDR3 sequences, roughly 85% occurring once. The study sequenced TCR beta in blood CD8+ and CD4+ T cells. In contrast to the negatively isolated CD8+ and CD4+ T cells, TEMRA cells were FACS-enriched. This receptor was obtained from a human donor with multiple sclerosis. The sequenced sample consisted of CD8+ T cells from PBMCs.

The CDR3 bases are TGTGCCAGCAGCCAACACGGACAGGGGATCGAGCAGTACTTC. As protein: CASSQHGQGIEQYF. The V gene is TRBV7-9, the J gene TRBJ2-7; 9 bases are a match to TRBD1. The V segment lost 5 bases and the J segment 6 bases; nucleotides outside the gene matches: 8. CDR1 is SEHNR and CDR2 is FQNEAQ in the germline V gene (reference sequence). This CDR3 is 14 amino acids long.